This T cell receptor (beta chain) was obtained from a study of blood T cell repertoires in COVID-19. Whole-study context: Whether acute or convalescent, the COVID-19 samples came from the United States, Italy and Spain.

Per the original data handling: Estimates of nucleated cell counts were drawn from the amplification of reference gene primers. Using immunoSEQ multiplex PCR, the repertoire was profiled, and TCRdb retains in-frame clones only, with some absent. The V and J calls and the clone size are those of that table, but D and trimming were determined from the DNA. The repertoire includes some 250,000 clones, roughly nine tenths of them detected once, and 12% sits in the top ten. It was during active infection that Seattle patients were enrolled and then longitudinally followed. This CDR3 has 13 amino acids. Germline V gene lookup returns CDR1 LNHDA and CDR2 SQIVND (reference sequence). Trimming removed 9 bases at V and 4 bases at J, with 13 bases between.

The source of this sequence is a woman in her 30s with COVID-19, enrolled during active disease. The sequenced sample consisted of peripheral blood. V gene TRBV19 combines with J gene TRBJ2-1, with a tentative D call TRBD2 (6 bases). In DNA form, the CDR3 reads TGTGCCAGCAGACCGGGGGTATACAATGAGCAGTTCTTC. Protein: CASRPGVYNEQFF.